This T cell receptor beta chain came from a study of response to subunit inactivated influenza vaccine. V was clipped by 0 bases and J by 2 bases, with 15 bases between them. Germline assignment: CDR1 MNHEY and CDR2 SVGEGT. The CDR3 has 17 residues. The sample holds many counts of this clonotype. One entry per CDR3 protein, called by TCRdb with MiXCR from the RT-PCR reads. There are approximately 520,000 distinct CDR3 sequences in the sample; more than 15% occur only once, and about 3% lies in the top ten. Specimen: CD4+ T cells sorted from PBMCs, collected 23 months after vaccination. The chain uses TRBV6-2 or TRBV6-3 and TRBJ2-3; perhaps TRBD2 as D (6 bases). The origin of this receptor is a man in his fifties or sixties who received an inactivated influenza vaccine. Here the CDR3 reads CASSYSPGLVLTDTQYF. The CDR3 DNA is TGTGCCAGCAGTTACTCACCGGGACTTGTTCTCACAGATACGCAGTATTTT.